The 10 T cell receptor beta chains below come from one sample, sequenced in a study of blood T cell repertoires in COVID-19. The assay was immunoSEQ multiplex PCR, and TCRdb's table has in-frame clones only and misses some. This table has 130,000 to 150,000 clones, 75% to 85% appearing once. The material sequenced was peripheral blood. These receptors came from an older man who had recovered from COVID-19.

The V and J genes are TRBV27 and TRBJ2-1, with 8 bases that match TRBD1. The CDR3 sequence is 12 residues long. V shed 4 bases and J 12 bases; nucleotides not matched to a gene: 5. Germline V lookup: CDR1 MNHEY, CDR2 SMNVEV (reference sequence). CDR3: CASSSPGGGQFF. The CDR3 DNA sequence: TGTGCCAGCAGTTCCCCAGGGGGCGGGCAGTTCTTC.

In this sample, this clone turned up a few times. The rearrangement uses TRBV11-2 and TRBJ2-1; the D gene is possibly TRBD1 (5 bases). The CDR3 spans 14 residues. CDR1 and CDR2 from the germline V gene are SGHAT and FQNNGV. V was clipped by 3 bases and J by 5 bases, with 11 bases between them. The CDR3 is CASSLGRAHNEQFF. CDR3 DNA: TGTGCCAGCAGCTTGGGCAGGGCCCACAATGAGCAGTTCTTC.

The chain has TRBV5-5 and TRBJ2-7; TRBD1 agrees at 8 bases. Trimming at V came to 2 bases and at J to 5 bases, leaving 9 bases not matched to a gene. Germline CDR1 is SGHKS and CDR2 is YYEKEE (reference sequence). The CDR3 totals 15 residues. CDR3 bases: TGTGCCAGCAGCTTAAGGACAGGGAATTATAACGAGCAGTACTTC. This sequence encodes CASSLRTGNYNEQYF.

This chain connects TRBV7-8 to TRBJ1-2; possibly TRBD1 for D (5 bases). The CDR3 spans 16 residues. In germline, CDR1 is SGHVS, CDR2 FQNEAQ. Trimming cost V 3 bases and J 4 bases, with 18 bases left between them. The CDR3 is CASSLRRGEGGYGYTF. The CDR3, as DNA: TGTGCCAGCAGCTTGCGGCGGGGGGAAGGAGGCTATGGCTACACCTTC.

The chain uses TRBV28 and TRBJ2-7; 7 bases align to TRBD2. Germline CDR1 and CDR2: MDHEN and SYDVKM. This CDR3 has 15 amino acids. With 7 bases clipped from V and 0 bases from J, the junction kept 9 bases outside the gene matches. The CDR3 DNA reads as TGTGCCAGCACCACAGTCCAGCGGGGCTCCTACGAGCAGTACTTC. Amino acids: CASTTVQRGSYEQYF. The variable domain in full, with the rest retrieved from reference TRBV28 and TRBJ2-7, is DVKVTQSSRYLVKRTGEKVFLECVQDMDHENMFWYRQDPGLGLRLIYFSYDVKMKEKGDIPEGYSVSREKKERFSLILESASTNQTSMYLCASTTVQRGSYEQYFGPGTRLTVT.

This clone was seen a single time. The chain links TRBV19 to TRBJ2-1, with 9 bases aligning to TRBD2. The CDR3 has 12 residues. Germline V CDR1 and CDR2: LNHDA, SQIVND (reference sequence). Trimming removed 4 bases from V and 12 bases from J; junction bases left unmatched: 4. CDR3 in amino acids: CASSKGLAGQFF. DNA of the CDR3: TGTGCCAGTAGTAAGGGACTAGCCGGGCAGTTCTTC.

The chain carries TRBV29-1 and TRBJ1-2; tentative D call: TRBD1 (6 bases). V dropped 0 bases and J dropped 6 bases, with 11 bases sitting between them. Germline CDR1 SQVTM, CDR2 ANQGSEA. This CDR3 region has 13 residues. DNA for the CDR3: TGCAGCGTTGAAGAACAGGGCCGGCATGGCTACACCTTC. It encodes CSVEEQGRHGYTF. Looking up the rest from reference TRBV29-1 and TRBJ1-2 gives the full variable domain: SAVISQKPSRDICQRGTSLTIQCQVDSQVTMMFWYRQQPGQSLTLIATANQGSEATYESGFVIDKFPISRPNLTFSTLTVSNMSPEDSSIYLCSVEEQGRHGYTFGSGTRLTVV.

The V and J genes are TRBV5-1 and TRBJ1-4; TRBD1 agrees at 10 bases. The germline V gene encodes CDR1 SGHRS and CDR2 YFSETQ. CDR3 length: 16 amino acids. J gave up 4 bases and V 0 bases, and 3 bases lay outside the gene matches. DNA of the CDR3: TGCGCCAGCAGCTTGGGGACAGGGGGGATTAATGAAAAACTGTTTTTT. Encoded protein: CASSLGTGGINEKLFF.

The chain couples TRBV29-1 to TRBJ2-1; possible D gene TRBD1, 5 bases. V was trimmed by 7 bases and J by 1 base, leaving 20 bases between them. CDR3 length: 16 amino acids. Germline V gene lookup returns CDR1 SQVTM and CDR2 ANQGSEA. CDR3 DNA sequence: TGCAGCGCTCCAGGGTACCGCGGCTCTTCCTACAATGAGCAGTTCTTC. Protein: CSAPGYRGSSYNEQFF.

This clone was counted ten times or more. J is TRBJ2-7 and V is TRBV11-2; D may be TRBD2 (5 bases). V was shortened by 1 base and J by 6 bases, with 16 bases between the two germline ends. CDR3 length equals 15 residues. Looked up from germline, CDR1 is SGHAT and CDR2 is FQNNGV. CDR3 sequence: CASSLVRGDRREQYF. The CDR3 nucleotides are TGTGCCAGCAGCTTAGTACGGGGAGACCGACGCGAGCAGTACTTC.